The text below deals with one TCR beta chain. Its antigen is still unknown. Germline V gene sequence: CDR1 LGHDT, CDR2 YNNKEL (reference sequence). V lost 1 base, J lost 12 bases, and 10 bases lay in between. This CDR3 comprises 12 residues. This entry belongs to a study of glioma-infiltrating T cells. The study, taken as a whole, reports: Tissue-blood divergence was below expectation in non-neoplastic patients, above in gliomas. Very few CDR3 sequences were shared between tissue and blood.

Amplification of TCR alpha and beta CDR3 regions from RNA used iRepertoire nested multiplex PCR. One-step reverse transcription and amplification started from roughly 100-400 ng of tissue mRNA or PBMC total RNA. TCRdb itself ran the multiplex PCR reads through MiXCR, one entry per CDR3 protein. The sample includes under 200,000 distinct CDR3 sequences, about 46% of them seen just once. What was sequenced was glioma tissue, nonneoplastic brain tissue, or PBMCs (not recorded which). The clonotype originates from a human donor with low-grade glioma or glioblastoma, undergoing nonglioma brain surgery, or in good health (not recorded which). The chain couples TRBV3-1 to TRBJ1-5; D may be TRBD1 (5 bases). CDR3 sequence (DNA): TGTGCCAGCAGCCAAGGGGACGGGCACCAGCATTTT. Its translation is CASSQGDGHQHF.